This T cell receptor (beta chain) came from a study of CD4+ T cells in melanoma. The J segment lost 3 bases and the V segment lost 1 base, leaving 8 bases of the junction unmatched. Germline assignment: CDR1 SEHNR and CDR2 FQNEAQ (reference sequence). This CDR3 comprises 17 residues. This clone was seen only a few times. The table came from immunoSEQ multiplex PCR; TCRdb's copy has only in-frame clones and leaves some out. The table has roughly 150,000 clones, around 90% seen once. This receptor was identified in a human donor with melanoma. The chain carries TRBV7-9 and TRBJ1-4; 7 bases are a match to TRBD1. CDR3 protein: CASSLGGRGPANEKLFF. CDR3 in DNA: TGTGCCAGCAGCTTAGGGGGAAGGGGGCCGGCTAATGAAAAACTGTTTTTT.